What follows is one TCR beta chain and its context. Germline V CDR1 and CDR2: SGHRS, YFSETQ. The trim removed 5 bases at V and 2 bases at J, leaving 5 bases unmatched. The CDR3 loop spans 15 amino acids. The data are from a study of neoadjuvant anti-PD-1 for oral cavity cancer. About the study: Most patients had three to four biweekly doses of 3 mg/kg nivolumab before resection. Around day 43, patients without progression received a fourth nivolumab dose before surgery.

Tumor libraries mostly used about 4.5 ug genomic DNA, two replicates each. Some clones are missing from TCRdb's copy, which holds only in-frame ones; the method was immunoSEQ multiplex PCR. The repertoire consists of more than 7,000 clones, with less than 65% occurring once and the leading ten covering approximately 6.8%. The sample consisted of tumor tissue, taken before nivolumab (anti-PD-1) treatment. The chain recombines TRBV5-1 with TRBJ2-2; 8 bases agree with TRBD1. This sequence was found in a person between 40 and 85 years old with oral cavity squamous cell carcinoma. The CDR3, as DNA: TGCGCCAGCAGTTCTGGACAGGGCAACACCGGGGAGCTGTTTTTT. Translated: CASSSGQGNTGELFF.